This record covers a single T cell receptor beta chain. Its antigen is still unknown. This sample is part of a study of cytomegalovirus exposure and HLA in healthy donors. Turning to the study itself: Unique TCR beta sequences numbering some 120 million came from some 200 million T cells in an earlier analysis. Study results and limitations: In a later analysis, DRB1 alleles had the most associated TCRs; HLA-C alleles the fewest.

The primer mix had 60 Vbeta and 13 Jbeta primers. The method was immunoSEQ multiplex PCR; TCRdb's version includes in-frame clones alone and lacks a portion of them. This sample has under 200,000 clones, with approximately 72% found just once. Material for sequencing was PBMCs. The receptor comes from a man aged 45-60 years in good health and CMV-seronegative.

The CDR3 nucleotides are TGTGCCAGCAGTCCCGGGACAGGTGAATCCGACGAGCAGTACTTC. Translation gives CASSPGTGESDEQYF. The chain employs TRBV4-2 and TRBJ2-7; 8 bases match TRBD1. Germline V gene sequence: CDR1 LGHNA, CDR2 YNFKEQ. The CDR3 loop spans 15 amino acids. With 6 bases clipped from V and 5 bases from J, the junction kept 12 bases outside the gene matches.